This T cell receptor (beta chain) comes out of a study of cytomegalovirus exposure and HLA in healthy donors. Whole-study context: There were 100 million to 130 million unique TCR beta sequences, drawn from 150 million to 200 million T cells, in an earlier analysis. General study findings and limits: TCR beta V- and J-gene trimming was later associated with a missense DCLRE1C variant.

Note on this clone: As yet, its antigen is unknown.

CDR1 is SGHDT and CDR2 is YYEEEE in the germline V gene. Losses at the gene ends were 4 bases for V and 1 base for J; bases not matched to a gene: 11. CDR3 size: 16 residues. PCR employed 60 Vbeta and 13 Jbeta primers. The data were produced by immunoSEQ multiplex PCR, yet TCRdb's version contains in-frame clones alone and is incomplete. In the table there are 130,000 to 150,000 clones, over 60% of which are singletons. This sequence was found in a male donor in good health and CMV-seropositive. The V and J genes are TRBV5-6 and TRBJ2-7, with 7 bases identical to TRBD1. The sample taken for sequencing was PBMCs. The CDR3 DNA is TGTGCCAGCAGCCCGGAGTTGGGACAGATATCCTACGAGCAGTACTTC. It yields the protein CASSPELGQISYEQYF.